The 21 T cell receptor beta chains in this list originate from one sample, sequenced in a study of regulatory dendritic cells for organ transplantation. The antigens these receptors bind are not known. Allogeneic regulatory or mature dendritic cells were co-cultured for 5 days with CFSE-labeled sorted T cells at 1:10. Produced via immunoSEQ multiplex PCR; TCRdb's table is partial and in-frame only. Of approximately 12,000 clones in the sample, around three quarters are singletons; the top ten hold 0.63%. Specimen: naive CD4+ T cells from blood cultured with regulatory dendritic cells. As for subset: CD45RA+ naive T cells. These receptors were obtained from a human donor in good health.

The chain recombines TRBV7-9 with TRBJ1-1; D might be TRBD1 (5 bases). The length of the CDR3 is 16 residues. Trimming took off 5 bases at V and 4 bases at J, with 20 bases between the two ends. CDR1 and CDR2 from the germline V gene are SEHNR and FQNEAQ (reference sequence). CDR3 loop: CASSPPGGGAGTEAFF. Here the CDR3 DNA reads TGTGCCAGCAGCCCCCCGGGGGGGGGAGCGGGCACTGAAGCTTTCTTT. Filled out from reference TRBV7-9 and TRBJ1-1, the complete variable domain reads DTGVSQNPRHKITKRGQNVTFRCDPISEHNRLYWYRQTLGQGPEFLTYFQNEAQLEKSRLLSDRFSAERPKGSFSTLEIQRTEQGDSAMYLCASSPPGGGAGTEAFFGQGTRLTVV.

This chain links TRBV5-1 with TRBJ2-5, with a tentative D call TRBD1 (5 bases). V gave up 5 bases and J gave up 5 bases, with 16 bases separating them. Germline V gene data show CDR1 as SGHRS and CDR2 as YFSETQ. CDR3 size: 14 residues. The CDR3 DNA is TGCGCCAGCAGAAGGGGTCTGTCTCAGGAGACCCAGTACTTC. Translation: CASRRGLSQETQYF.

This chain links TRBV18 with TRBJ2-5; TRBD2 matches at 11 bases. The CDR3 length is 15 residues. With V trimmed by 3 bases and J by 4 bases, 4 bases remained unmatched. Germline-derived CDR1 and CDR2 are KGHSH and LQKENI. The chain's CDR3 is CASSPSGGAGETQYF. The CDR3 DNA is TGTGCCAGCTCACCTAGCGGGGGGGCCGGAGAGACCCAGTACTTC.

Details on this clone: Different DNA sequences within this sample yield the same CDR3. The chain links TRBV6-6 to TRBJ2-7; D not resolved. Germline V gives CDR1 MNHNY, CDR2 SVGAGI (reference sequence). The CDR3 sequence is 11 residues long. V lost 2 bases, J lost 3 bases, and 2 bases lay in between. DNA of the CDR3: TGTGCCAGCAGTTACCTCTACGAGCAGTACTTC. Protein product: CASSYLYEQYF.

This sequence joins TRBV5-4 and TRBJ1-5, with D possibly TRBD1 on 5 matching bases. V lost 3 bases and J lost 1, with 8 bases in between. Looked up from germline, CDR1 is SGHNT and CDR2 is YYREEE (reference sequence). The CDR3 spans 14 residues. CDR3 bases: TGTGCCAGCAGCTCTCAGGGCAGCAATCAGCCCCAGCATTTT. Translated: CASSSQGSNQPQHF. Filled out from reference TRBV5-4 and TRBJ1-5, the complete variable domain reads ETGVTQSPTHLIKTRGQQVTLRCSSQSGHNTVSWYQQALGQGPQFIFQYYREEENGRGNFPPRFSGLQFPNYSSELNVNALELDDSALYLCASSSQGSNQPQHFGDGTRLSIL.

V and J are TRBV21-1 and TRBJ1-5. TRBV21-1 is tagged as a pseudogene. The CDR3 has 20 residues. In DNA, the CDR3 is TGTGCCAGCAGCAAAACCCCAAACGTAGGGAGAGATTTGAGCAATCAGCCCCAGCATTTT. Amino acid sequence: CASSKTPNVGRDLSNQPQHF.

The J gene is TRBJ2-1, the V gene TRBV5-4; TRBD2 agrees at 11 bases. Germline trimming cut 3 bases from V and 6 bases from J; bases unmatched to any gene: 8. This CDR3 is built from 16 residues. CDR1 is SGHNT, CDR2 YYREEE, per germline (reference sequence). CDR3 amino acids: CASSSMLAGGLNEQFF. CDR3 bases: TGTGCCAGCAGCTCAATGCTAGCGGGGGGCCTCAATGAGCAGTTCTTC.

This clone was seen only a few times. The V and J genes are TRBV7-9 and TRBJ2-3; no firm D call. The V gene's germline CDR1 is SEHNR and CDR2 FQNEAQ (reference sequence). CDR3 length: 12 residues. V was trimmed by 5 bases and J by 5 bases, leaving 8 bases between them. The CDR3 loop is CASSRSLDTQYF. CDR3 nucleotide sequence: TGTGCCAGCAGCCGGTCCCTAGATACGCAGTATTTT.

This chain uses TRBV19 with TRBJ1-5; 7 nucleotides line up with TRBD1. Germline trimming cut 3 bases from V and 3 bases from J; bases unmatched to any gene: 2. This CDR3 comprises 14 residues. Germline values: CDR1 LNHDA, CDR2 SQIVND (reference sequence). This chain's CDR3 is CASSITGANQPQHF. The DNA of the CDR3 is TGTGCCAGTAGTATTACAGGGGCCAATCAGCCCCAGCATTTT.

The chain employs TRBV5-4 and TRBJ2-2, with a tentative D call TRBD2 (6 bases). Germline CDR1 reads SGHNT; CDR2 reads YYREEE (reference sequence). This CDR3 is 17 amino acids long. The V gene lost 1 base and the J gene lost 6 bases, with 19 bases spanning the gap. This CDR3 reads CASSLMNAGLGAGELFF. In nucleotides, the CDR3 is TGTGCCAGCAGCTTGATGAACGCGGGGCTCGGCGCCGGGGAGCTGTTTTTT.

V usage is TRBV18 and J usage is TRBJ2-1; 8 bases are shared with TRBD2. The CDR3 is 16 amino acids. The germline CDR1 and CDR2 sequences are KGHSH and LQKENI. Germline trimming cut 0 bases from V and 9 bases from J; bases unmatched to any gene: 10. Here the CDR3 reads CASSPPYAGGSGEQFF. The CDR3 nucleotides are TGTGCCAGCTCACCACCTTATGCGGGAGGTTCCGGTGAGCAGTTCTTC.

This chain joins TRBV18 and TRBJ2-7, with 7 bases that match TRBD1. The CDR3 runs to 16 residues. Germline-derived CDR1 and CDR2 are KGHSH and LQKENI. V gave up 0 bases and J gave up 0 bases; unmatched junction bases: 5. CDR3 nucleotide sequence: TGTGCCAGCTCACCACCGAGCAGGGGGAGCTCCTACGAGCAGTACTTC. Translated, it gives CASSPPSRGSSYEQYF.

This chain joins TRBV11-3 and TRBJ2-5; D is ambiguous. Germline CDR1 and CDR2: SGHNT and YENEEA. Trimming pared 6 bases from V and 5 bases from J, leaving 16 bases between. This CDR3 has 14 residues. CDR3 coding DNA: TGTGCCAGCAGTTTACATCAGGTCAGCGAGACCCAGTACTTC. Protein: CASSLHQVSETQYF.

The chain couples TRBV7-3 to TRBJ2-7, with 8 positions matching TRBD1. There are 14 residues in the CDR3. CDR1 and CDR2 from the germline V gene are SGHTA and FQGTGA. V shed 4 bases and J 5 bases; nucleotides not matched to a gene: 7. This CDR3 reads CASSSRQGTNEQYF. CDR3 coding DNA: TGTGCCAGCAGCTCCCGACAGGGGACAAACGAGCAGTACTTC.

This clone was seen more than once but under ten times. The chain employs TRBV10-3 and TRBJ1-5; D not certain. The CDR3 is 14 residues long. Germline V gene sequence: CDR1 ENHRY, CDR2 SYGVKD. Trimming cost V 4 bases and J 6 bases, with 13 bases left between them. This CDR3 reads CAISAGIDGQPQHF. CDR3 bases: TGTGCCATCAGTGCGGGAATAGACGGTCAGCCCCAGCATTTT.

The J gene is TRBJ1-1, the V gene TRBV9; 11 bases align to TRBD1. This CDR3 contains 15 residues. J was trimmed by 2 bases and V by 4 bases; bases with no gene match: 4. Germline V gives CDR1 SGDLS, CDR2 YYNGEE. CDR3 nucleotide sequence: TGTGCCAGCAGCAGGGGGACAGGGGGAAACACTGAAGCTTTCTTT. This encodes CASSRGTGGNTEAFF.

The rearrangement uses TRBV6-5 and TRBJ1-2; 8 positions match TRBD1. Germline CDR1 reads MNHEY; CDR2 reads SVGAGI. V trimming: 6 bases; J trimming: 8 bases; junction bases outside the gene matches: 8. The length of the CDR3 is 13 residues. CDR3 residues: CASRPTGGGGYTF. The CDR3 nucleotides read TGTGCCAGCAGGCCAACAGGGGGGGGAGGCTACACCTTC.

V is TRBV4-2 and J is TRBJ1-6; TRBD1 might be the D (6 bases). Trimming left V 1 base short and J 8 bases short, with 18 bases between. This CDR3 has 17 residues. Germline V gene sequence: CDR1 LGHNA, CDR2 YNFKEQ. CDR3 amino acids: CASSQVGGAYKDSPLHF. CDR3 nucleotides: TGTGCCAGCAGCCAAGTGGGGGGGGCGTACAAGGATTCACCCCTCCACTTT.

This clone was found a few times. V and J are TRBV5-8 and TRBJ1-2; 9 positions match TRBD1. The germline V gene encodes CDR1 SGHTS and CDR2 YDEGEE. Trimming cost V 1 base and J 7 bases; bases outside gene matches: 5. The CDR3 loop spans 14 amino acids. CDR3 DNA sequence: TGTGCCAGCAGCTTGCAGGGACAGGGCTCTGGCTACACCTTC. Its protein is CASSLQGQGSGYTF.

The gene calls are TRBV7-2 and TRBJ2-7; 11 nucleotides agree with TRBD1. The germline CDR1 and CDR2 sequences are SGHTA and FQGNSA. The CDR3 is made up of 17 amino acids. With V trimmed by 3 bases and J by 7 bases, 14 bases remained unmatched. The CDR3 DNA reads as TGTGCCAGCAGCTTCTGGACAGGGGGCAGTAGGGTGAGTGAGCAGTACTTC. Translated: CASSFWTGGSRVSEQYF.

The gene calls are TRBV5-4 and TRBJ1-2, with D maybe TRBD1 (5 bases). CDR1 and CDR2 from the germline V gene are SGHNT and YYREEE (reference sequence). The CDR3 runs to 14 residues. Trimming stripped 0 bases from V and 5 bases from J, with 11 bases between. In nucleotides, the CDR3 is TGTGCCAGCAGCTTGGGACAGACTTTTTATGGCTACACCTTC. Translating gives CASSLGQTFYGYTF.